The text below deals with one T cell receptor (beta chain). Germline V CDR1 and CDR2: LGHNA, YSLEER. The V end was cut by 0 bases, the J end by 7 bases, with 21 bases between. The CDR3 loop spans 17 amino acids. Profiling relied on immunoSEQ multiplex PCR, and the TCRdb table lists in-frame clones only, not all of them. This table holds roughly 2,500,000 clones, 93% found once. The sample originates from a study of shared clonotypes between healthy human individuals. The sequenced sample was naive CD4+ T cells from PBMCs. The subset denotes: CD45RA+ positively selected. The chain couples TRBV4-3 to TRBJ1-2; D is undetermined. This sequence originates from a young man in good health. Some clones in this sample may be carry-over from other donors' samples. CDR3: CASSQDHRPQRLSGYTF. For the CDR3, the DNA is TGCGCCAGCAGCCAAGATCATAGGCCCCAGAGACTTAGTGGCTACACCTTC.